This T cell receptor (beta chain) was profiled in a study of T-cell reconstitution after alpha-beta-depleted transplantation in children. Points from the study as a whole: About two months after transplant, alpha-beta T cells reportedly came from several hundred expanded graft clones.

Concerning this clonotype itself: No antigen is known for it.

The V gene's germline CDR1 is SNHLY and CDR2 FYNNEI. The CDR3 extends over 15 amino acids. V trimming: 8 bases; J trimming: 7 bases; junction bases outside the gene matches: 11. Construction of the TCRbeta library involved unique molecular identifiers. MiXCR, applied by TCRdb to the PCR reads, yields one record per CDR3 protein. The repertoire includes approximately 520,000 distinct CDR3 sequences, 10% to 12% of them detected once, and 14% sits in the top ten. The chain is built from TRBV2 and TRBJ2-7; TRBD2 agrees at 13 bases. Material: PBMCs, mostly from graft donor cells, obtained 180 days after TCRalphabeta/CD19-depleted stem cell transplant. This receptor was identified in a female patient under 10 years old who had a stem cell transplant for aplastic anemia, so the T cells may come from the graft donor. The CDR3 DNA follows: TGTGCCAGCCCTAGGACTAGCGGGAGTAAGAGAGAGCAGTACTTC. This encodes CASPRTSGSKREQYF.